The 20 T cell receptor beta chains reported below all come from one sample, sequenced in a study of tumor and adjacent non-tumor tissue in lung cancer. This sample's RNA came from whole unsorted tissue. The library came from three nested PCR rounds adapted from ARM-PCR protocols. TCRdb recomputed calls from the multiplex PCR reads with MiXCR, one row per CDR3 protein. Of some 93,000 distinct CDR3 sequences listed, just over 65% are singletons. Material for sequencing was lung tumor tissue. The receptors shown here come from a man in his sixties with non-small cell lung cancer.

V usage is TRBV28 and J usage is TRBJ1-5, with unresolved D. The CDR3 consists of 12 residues. Trimming stripped 10 bases from V and 8 bases from J, with 15 bases between. Germline V CDR1 and CDR2: MDHEN, SYDVKM. The chain's CDR3 is CATAETKEPQHF. The CDR3 DNA reads TGTGCCACCGCCGAGACGAAGGAGCCCCAGCATTTT.

The rearrangement uses TRBV29-1 and TRBJ2-1; 10 bases agree with TRBD2. J lost 8 bases, V lost 3 bases, and 7 bases had no gene match. This CDR3 spans 14 amino acids. In germline, CDR1 is SQVTM, CDR2 ANQGSEA. The CDR3 loop reads CSVESAGGYDEQFF. The CDR3 bases are TGCAGCGTTGAGTCAGCGGGGGGGTACGATGAGCAGTTCTTC.

Remarks on this clonotype: A junction end diverges from the germline sequence, so it may reflect a read error. The V and J genes are TRBV11-1 and TRBJ2-7, with unresolved D. Germline V gene data show CDR1 as SGHAT and CDR2 as FQDESV (reference sequence). The CDR3 contains 12 residues. CDR3 DNA: TGTGCCATCAGCTTTTCAGACGGCGAGCATTATTTC. Translating it yields CAISFSDGEHYF.

The V and J genes are TRBV6-6 and TRBJ2-7, with unresolved D. From germline, CDR1 is MNHNY and CDR2 SVGAGI (reference sequence). The CDR3 runs 14 residues. Trimming pared 5 bases from V and 6 bases from J, leaving 17 bases between. The CDR3 sequence: CASSVPVAVFEQYF. CDR3 bases: TGTGCCAGCAGTGTCCCCGTAGCAGTCTTCGAGCAGTACTTC.

This clonotype was found many times. V gene TRBV2 combines with J gene TRBJ2-1; 15 positions match TRBD2. Germline loops: CDR1 SNHLY, CDR2 FYNNEI. The CDR3 is 15 residues long. V lost 6 bases, J lost 4 bases, and 1 base stayed unmatched. CDR3 in DNA: TGTGCCAGCAGCGGGACTAGCGGGGGGTACAATGAGCAGTTCTTC. Protein: CASSGTSGGYNEQFF.

V usage is TRBV12-3 or TRBV12-4 and J usage is TRBJ1-5, with a tentative D call TRBD1 (5 bases). V lost 5 bases to trimming and J lost 4 bases, with 27 bases between them. CDR3 length equals 19 residues. The chain's CDR3 is CASSNRDRGCPPTNQPQHF. In DNA, the CDR3 is TGTGCCAGCAGTAACCGGGATAGGGGTTGCCCTCCAACGAATCAGCCCCAGCATTTT.

Turning to this clonotype: A read error may account for a junction end that differs from germline. V gene TRBV4-2 combines with J gene TRBJ1-5; D unresolved. Germline V lookup: CDR1 LGHNA, CDR2 YNFKEQ. This CDR3 comprises 14 residues. The chain's CDR3 is CASSQESSNEPQHF. The CDR3 DNA sequence: TGTGCCAGCAGCCAAGAGTCTAGCAATGAGCCCCAGCATTTT.

Comment on this clonotype: An end of the junction does not agree with germline; a read error may underlie this. The chain links TRBV6-2 or TRBV6-3 to TRBJ2-4; TRBD2 is a possible D gene (5 bases). Germline CDR1 reads MNHEY; CDR2 reads SVGEGT. This CDR3 contains 14 residues. DNA for the CDR3: TGTGCCAGCAGCCTCCCCCTGGACTCAAACATTCAGTATTTC. Translated: CASSLPLDSNIQYF.

Points on this clonotype: This sequence may be a read error, since a much larger clone differs from it by one base. The chain has TRBV7-9 and TRBJ1-2, with 7 bases matching TRBD1. CDR3 length: 13 residues. CDR1 is SEHNR and CDR2 is FQNEAQ in the germline V gene (reference sequence). In DNA form, the CDR3 reads TGTACCAGCAGCCCCGACAGGGTAAAGGGCTACACCTTC. Encoded protein: CTSSPDRVKGYTF.

This clonotype was observed a single time. The CDR3: CASSLPGGAFEQYF. The DNA for the CDR3 is TGTGCCAGCAGCCTTCCTGGCGGCGCCTTCGAGCAGTACTTC. The gene calls are TRBV11-1 and TRBJ2-7; no clear D. Trimming pared 5 bases from V and 6 bases from J, leaving 17 bases between. The CDR3 runs to 14 residues. Germline CDR1 reads SGHAT; CDR2 reads FQDESV (reference sequence).

This CDR3 is CASNSGRLLLSDTQYF. The CDR3 DNA is TGTGCCAGCAACTCCGGGAGACTCCTCCTTTCAGATACGCAGTATTTT. The chain recombines TRBV28 with TRBJ2-3, with D tentatively TRBD2 (6 bases). Germline-derived CDR1 and CDR2 are MDHEN and SYDVKM. V gave up 7 bases and J gave up 4 bases, with 21 bases separating them. This CDR3 has 16 amino acids.

Remarks on this clonotype: Relative to the germline gene, one junction end is altered; a read error may explain this. This chain uses TRBV6-5 with TRBJ1-1; 7 nucleotides agree with TRBD1. Germline values: CDR1 MNHEY, CDR2 SVGAGI. The CDR3 loop spans 18 amino acids. CDR3 residues: CAGSSLLGQAGRGTEAFF. Written as DNA, the CDR3 is TGTGCCGGCAGTTCACTACTAGGACAGGCGGGAAGGGGCACTGAAGCCTTCTTT.

This clonotype was seen a single time. A much larger clone is a single base away; this may be a read error. This sequence joins TRBV7-8 and TRBJ2-7, with 10 bases identical to TRBD2. The CDR3 sequence is 17 residues long. Germline loops: CDR1 SGHVS, CDR2 FQNEAQ. J lost 2 bases, V lost 2 bases, and 9 bases had no gene match. DNA of the CDR3: TGTGCCAGCAGCTTATATGGCACTAGCGGGGCCACCTACGAGCAGTACTTC. Residues: CASSLYGTSGATYEQYF. Together with reference TRBV7-8 and TRBJ2-7, the CDR3 gives the full variable domain: GAGVSQSPRYKVAKRGQDVALRCDPISGHVSLFWYQQALGQGPEFLTYFQNEAQLDKSGLPSDRFFAERPEGSVSTLKIQRTQQEDSAVYLCASSLYGTSGATYEQYFGPGTRLTVT.

This clonotype has a count of ten or more. The chain carries TRBV30 and TRBJ1-1; D unresolved. CDR1 and CDR2 (germline): GTSNPN, SVGIG (reference sequence). The CDR3 consists of 12 residues. V shed 4 bases and J shed 4 bases, with 10 bases lying between them. The CDR3 region is CAWMVSLTEAFF. CDR3 DNA sequence: TGTGCCTGGATGGTGTCGCTCACTGAAGCTTTCTTT.

This clonotype was observed a few times. This rearrangement joins TRBV7-2 to TRBJ2-2; tentative D call: TRBD2 (5 bases). Looked up from germline, CDR1 is SGHTA and CDR2 is FQGNSA. CDR3 length equals 17 residues. Trimming took 1 base from V and 0 from J, leaving 12 bases between them. CDR3 DNA: TGTGCCAGCAGCTTAGGAATCACGGGATCGAACACCGGGGAGCTGTTTTTT. Translated, it gives CASSLGITGSNTGELFF.

This clonotype was counted ten times or more. This chain connects TRBV20-1 to TRBJ2-1; TRBD2 agrees at 8 bases. The CDR3 covers 15 residues. V shed 6 bases and J 4 bases; nucleotides not matched to a gene: 11. Germline CDR1 and CDR2: DFQATT and SNEGSKA (reference sequence). DNA of the CDR3: TGCAGTGCCCGAGGGATTAGCGGGACGTACAATGAGCAGTTCTTC. Its protein product is CSARGISGTYNEQFF.

This clonotype was detected only a few times. It may be a read error: a sequence one base away is much more abundant. The CDR3 loop is CASSFYGGNQPQHF. The CDR3 coding sequence is TGTGCCAGCAGTTTCTACGGGGGCAATCAGCCCCAGCATTTT. The chain joins TRBV28 to TRBJ1-5, with D unclear. This CDR3 contains 14 residues. V was clipped by 3 bases and J by 2 bases, with 8 bases between them. The germline CDR1 and CDR2 sequences are MDHEN and SYDVKM.

This chain connects TRBV4-1 to TRBJ1-5, with D unresolved. Trimming took off 0 bases at V and 12 bases at J, with 12 bases between the two ends. Germline CDR1 is MGHRA and CDR2 is YSYEKL. The CDR3 runs 13 residues. Written as DNA, the CDR3 is TGCGCCAGCAGCCAAGATCGGGTTCGGCGCCAGCATTTT. This gives the protein CASSQDRVRRQHF.

For this clonotype: This may stem from a read error, because a much larger clone lies one nucleotide away. The J gene is TRBJ1-3, the V gene TRBV6-6; TRBD1 is a possible D gene (5 bases). The CDR3 has 15 residues. The germline V gene encodes CDR1 MNHNY and CDR2 SVGAGI (reference sequence). Trimming removed 11 bases from V and 0 bases from J, with 17 bases in between. The CDR3 sequence: CAATLGTNSGNTIYF. The DNA for the CDR3 is TGTGCCGCCACCCTGGGGACTAACTCTGGAAACACCATATATTTT.

In its sample, this clonotype was seen a few times. The chain carries TRBV2 and TRBJ1-2; 9 positions agree with TRBD1. The V gene end was trimmed by 10 bases and the J gene end by 7 bases; junction bases not matched to a gene: 10. CDR3 length: 13 residues. Looked up from germline, CDR1 is SNHLY and CDR2 is FYNNEI. The CDR3 DNA is TGTGCCAAAGATCCGGGACAGGGCTCTGGCTACACCTTC. Encoded protein: CAKDPGQGSGYTF.